Below, 26 T cell receptor beta chains from the same sample are listed, as sequenced in a study of radiotherapy plus CTLA-4 blockade in lung cancer listed by TCRdb under 2018. The receptor library was made with the immunoSEQ multiplex PCR assay. TCRdb re-hosts the immuneACCESS table, in-frame sequences only. Its copies lack some clones; in the studies checked, an unresolved V gene accounts for under half of them, and the cause for the rest is not known. The sample yields some 40,000 clones; 77% were counted once. The top ten clonotypes cover roughly 3% of the sample. Sample: peripheral blood, taken from a patient treated with radiotherapy plus ipilimumab. These receptors all come from a human donor with non-small cell lung cancer whose response to radiotherapy plus ipilimumab could not be evaluated.

This clone turned up a few times. The chain carries TRBV30 and TRBJ2-1, with 8 bases identical to TRBD2. Germline V gives CDR1 GTSNPN, CDR2 SVGIG (reference sequence). Trimming removed 4 bases from V and 8 bases from J; junction bases left unmatched: 13. The CDR3 is 15 amino acids. CDR3: CAWNAYPAGDDEQFF. The CDR3 DNA follows: TGTGCCTGGAACGCGTATCCAGCGGGAGATGATGAGCAGTTCTTC.

In its sample, this clone was seen once. The chain recombines TRBV18 with TRBJ1-5; a weak D match, TRBD1 (6 bases). Germline V gene sequence: CDR1 KGHSH, CDR2 LQKENI. V was clipped by 3 bases and J by 1 base, with 13 bases between them. This CDR3 comprises 16 residues. CDR3 sequence reads: CASSPQPDSSNQPQHF. The DNA of the CDR3 is TGTGCCAGCTCACCGCAGCCGGACAGCAGCAATCAGCCCCAGCATTTT.

V usage is TRBV29-1 and J usage is TRBJ2-7; TRBD2 matches 12 bases. This CDR3 is built from 13 residues. Germline CDR1 SQVTM, CDR2 ANQGSEA. J lost 2 bases, V lost 7 bases, and 3 bases had no gene match. The CDR3 DNA follows: TGCAGCGCTGGACTAGCGGGGACCTACGAGCAGTACTTC. Protein sequence: CSAGLAGTYEQYF.

This clone was observed a single time. The genes are TRBV19 and TRBJ1-1; 7 bases map to TRBD1. The CDR3 is made up of 15 amino acids. Germline V gene data show CDR1 as LNHDA and CDR2 as SQIVND (reference sequence). The ends lost 2 bases at V and 3 bases at J; junction bases unmatched: 6. CDR3 loop: CASSILGGLDTEAFF. Written as DNA, the CDR3 is TGTGCCAGTAGTATACTAGGGGGCTTGGACACTGAAGCTTTCTTT.

The chain employs TRBV7-2 and TRBJ1-3; 7 bases fit TRBD1. Germline CDR1 SGHTA, CDR2 FQGNSA. CDR3 length: 14 residues. With V trimmed by 4 bases and J by 1 base, 1 base remained unmatched. CDR3 residues: CASSSRGSGNTIYF. CDR3 in DNA: TGTGCCAGCAGCTCCAGGGGGTCTGGAAACACCATATATTTT.

V gene TRBV15 combines with J gene TRBJ1-4, with 7 bases aligning to TRBD1. Germline V gene sequence: CDR1 LNHNV, CDR2 YYDKDF (reference sequence). The junction had 6 bases not matched to a gene; V was cut back by 3 bases and J by 5 bases. There are 15 residues in the CDR3. DNA of the CDR3: TGTGCCACCAGCAGCCGACAGGGCGGAAATGAAAAACTGTTTTTT. Its protein is CATSSRQGGNEKLFF.

The J gene is TRBJ2-6, the V gene TRBV18; D is undetermined. Trimming left V 3 bases short and J 4 bases short, with 7 bases between. CDR1 is KGHSH and CDR2 is LQKENI in the germline V gene. The CDR3 has 14 amino acids. For the CDR3, the DNA is TGTGCCAGCTCACCTCGTGAGGGGGCCAACGTCCTGACTTTC. Residues: CASSPREGANVLTF.

The genes are TRBV7-9 and TRBJ1-1; weak D call: TRBD1 (5 bases). Trimming cost V 6 bases and J 4 bases, with 12 bases left between them. The CDR3 consists of 13 residues. Germline V gene sequence: CDR1 SEHNR, CDR2 FQNEAQ (reference sequence). Here the CDR3 reads CASRQMGGTEAFF. The CDR3 bases are TGTGCCAGCAGGCAAATGGGGGGCACTGAAGCTTTCTTT.

This clone has just a few counts. The chain joins TRBV7-2 to TRBJ2-1; 11 bases match TRBD2. The CDR3 is 18 residues long. The V segment lost 3 bases and the J segment 7 bases; nucleotides outside the gene matches: 14. The V gene's germline CDR1 is SGHTA and CDR2 FQGNSA. For the CDR3, the DNA is TGTGCCAGCAGCTTGGCAGAGACCAGACTAGCGGGGCGGAATGAGCAGTTCTTC. Translating gives CASSLAETRLAGRNEQFF.

The gene calls are TRBV6-5 and TRBJ1-2; tentatively, D is TRBD1 (5 bases). Per germline, CDR1 MNHEY and CDR2 SVGAGI. Trimming pared 4 bases from V and 0 bases from J, leaving 12 bases between. This CDR3 is built from 15 residues. The CDR3 loop is CASSSPGGSNYGYTF. DNA of the CDR3: TGTGCCAGCAGTTCCCCGGGGGGATCTAACTATGGCTACACCTTC.

V is TRBV2 and J is TRBJ1-2; 7 bases match TRBD1. CDR1 is SNHLY and CDR2 is FYNNEI in the germline V gene. The length of the CDR3 is 14 residues. The V segment lost 5 bases and the J segment 3 bases; nucleotides outside the gene matches: 6. This CDR3 is CASSKGGVYYGYTF. The CDR3 DNA reads as TGTGCCAGCAGTAAAGGGGGCGTTTACTATGGCTACACCTTC.

The chain links TRBV2 to TRBJ1-5, with D possibly TRBD1 on 6 matching bases. Germline-derived CDR1 and CDR2 are SNHLY and FYNNEI. The CDR3 loop spans 15 amino acids. V dropped 4 bases and J dropped 0 bases, with 10 bases sitting between them. The CDR3 coding sequence is TGTGCCAGCAGTGCGACAGGTCTTAGCAATCAGCCCCAGCATTTT. This codes for CASSATGLSNQPQHF.

The chain combines TRBV7-3 with TRBJ2-3; the D gene is possibly TRBD2 (5 bases). The germline V and J ends were trimmed by 5 bases and 2 bases, with 11 bases remaining between them. This CDR3 has 14 amino acids. In germline, CDR1 is SGHTA, CDR2 FQGTGA. This chain's CDR3 is CASSPGKATDTQYF. CDR3 DNA sequence: TGTGCCAGCAGCCCCGGGAAAGCCACAGATACGCAGTATTTT.

The V and J genes are TRBV7-2 and TRBJ2-3; D unclear. Looked up from germline, CDR1 is SGHTA and CDR2 is FQGNSA. The CDR3 covers 14 residues. V lost 4 bases to trimming and J lost 5 bases, with 13 bases between them. In DNA, the CDR3 is TGTGCCAGCAGCTCCCGACGGGTTGGAGATACGCAGTATTTT. Amino acids: CASSSRRVGDTQYF.

The chain combines TRBV7-9 with TRBJ1-4, with 7 bases fitting TRBD1. The CDR3 runs to 15 residues. Germline CDR1 reads SEHNR; CDR2 reads FQNEAQ (reference sequence). The ends lost 5 bases at V and 3 bases at J; junction bases unmatched: 6. The CDR3 DNA is TGTGCCAGCAGCCTCCGGGACAGCCCTAATGAAAAACTGTTTTTT. This codes for CASSLRDSPNEKLFF.

A few counts support this clone. This chain joins TRBV11-1 and TRBJ2-1, with a possible D match to TRBD2 (5 bases). V lost 1 base and J lost 3, with 22 bases in between. The CDR3 covers 19 residues. CDR1 and CDR2 from the germline V gene are SGHAT and FQDESV (reference sequence). The CDR3 is CASSLGRKIAGESYNEQFF. CDR3 DNA sequence: TGTGCCAGCAGCTTAGGAAGGAAGATCGCTGGGGAGAGCTACAATGAGCAGTTCTTC.

This clone was counted only a few times. The J gene is TRBJ2-3, the V gene TRBV2, with 7 positions matching TRBD2. Germline CDR1 is SNHLY and CDR2 is FYNNEI. V gave up 5 bases and J gave up 2 bases; unmatched junction bases: 7. CDR3 length equals 15 residues. CDR3 DNA: TGTGCCAGCAGTACGGGACTATCCCTCACAGATACGCAGTATTTT. It specifies CASSTGLSLTDTQYF.

V gene TRBV5-6 combines with J gene TRBJ1-5; weak D call: TRBD1 (6 bases). The CDR3 consists of 14 residues. The V and J ends lost 2 bases and 3 bases respectively, with 9 bases between them. Per the germline V gene, CDR1 is SGHDT and CDR2 is YYEEEE. In DNA, the CDR3 is TGTGCCAGCAGCTTTACAGGGAACAATCAGCCCCAGCATTTT. Its protein product is CASSFTGNNQPQHF.

This clone was observed a handful of times. The chain links TRBV28 to TRBJ1-4; D is uncertain. The V gene lost 3 bases and the J gene lost 7 bases, with 6 bases spanning the gap. The germline CDR1 and CDR2 sequences are MDHEN and SYDVKM. The CDR3 is 12 amino acids. CDR3 loop: CASSLMAEKLFF. CDR3 nucleotides: TGTGCCAGCAGTTTGATGGCTGAAAAACTGTTTTTT. The entire variable domain, with the rest obtained from reference TRBV28 and TRBJ1-4, is as follows: DVKVTQSSRYLVKRTGEKVFLECVQDMDHENMFWYRQDPGLGLRLIYFSYDVKMKEKGDIPEGYSVSREKKERFSLILESASTNQTSMYLCASSLMAEKLFFGSGTQLSVL.

The CDR3 nucleotides are TGTGCCAGTAGTGCGGGACAGGGAGGTGGCTACACCTTC. It yields the protein CASSAGQGGGYTF. The rearrangement uses TRBV19 and TRBJ1-2; 9 bases are a match to TRBD1. The germline gives CDR1 LNHDA, CDR2 SQIVND (reference sequence). The CDR3 contains 13 residues. Germline trimming cut 5 bases from V and 7 bases from J; bases unmatched to any gene: 5.

The chain is built from TRBV5-1 and TRBJ1-3; the D gene is possibly TRBD1 (5 bases). Germline values: CDR1 SGHRS, CDR2 YFSETQ. Trimming removed 3 bases from V and 0 bases from J, with 13 bases in between. This CDR3 region has 16 residues. CDR3 sequence: CASSSGHPDSGNTIYF. CDR3 nucleotides: TGCGCCAGCAGCTCAGGACATCCGGACTCTGGAAACACCATATATTTT.

The J gene is TRBJ2-5, the V gene TRBV5-1; TRBD2 is a possible D gene (6 bases). The J call may not be correct, given that the DNA end is closer to TRBJ2-7. The length of the CDR3 is 16 residues. Per the germline V gene, CDR1 is SGHRS and CDR2 is YFSETQ. The CDR3 nucleotides are TGCGCCAGCAGCTTGGCGGGCGGGATAAGCTCCTACGAGCAGTACTTC. Its protein is CASSLAGGISSYEQYF.

The chain is built from TRBV2 and TRBJ2-2; 12 bases fit TRBD1. Germline V CDR1 and CDR2: SNHLY, FYNNEI. The CDR3 totals 17 residues. The V segment lost 3 bases and the J segment 2 bases; nucleotides outside the gene matches: 4. The chain's CDR3 is CASSEGQGAPNTGELFF. The CDR3, as DNA: TGTGCCAGCAGTGAGGGACAGGGGGCGCCTAACACCGGGGAGCTGTTTTTT.

To note about this clone: At the DNA level, this CDR3 is encoded by other sequences in the same sample as well. This rearrangement joins TRBV4-3 to TRBJ2-1; maybe TRBD2 (6 bases). V was pared by 0 bases and J by 0 bases, with 9 bases between. In germline, CDR1 is LGHNA, CDR2 YSLEER. The CDR3 has 16 residues. CDR3 sequence: CASSQEAAGSYNEQFF. The CDR3, as DNA: TGCGCCAGCAGCCAAGAGGCAGCGGGCTCCTACAATGAGCAGTTCTTC.

J is TRBJ2-4 and V is TRBV7-2, with unresolved D. The CDR3 runs 14 residues. CDR1 SGHTA and CDR2 FQGNSA come from the germline V gene. V lost 1 base and J 9 bases, leaving 13 bases between the germline ends. DNA of the CDR3: TGTGCCAGCAGCTTAGAGTCGTACAGTACCATTCAGTACTTC. Translating it yields CASSLESYSTIQYF. The entire variable domain, with the rest obtained from reference TRBV7-2 and TRBJ2-4, is as follows: GAGVSQSPSNKVTEKGKDVELRCDPISGHTALYWYRQSLGQGLEFLIYFQGNSAPDKSGLPSDRFSAERTGGSVSTLTIQRTQQEDSAVYLCASSLESYSTIQYFGAGTRLSVL.

The genes are TRBV6-6 and TRBJ2-7; TRBD1 matches 7 bases. Per the germline V gene, CDR1 is MNHNY and CDR2 is SVGAGI (reference sequence). This CDR3 region has 14 residues. Trimming took 2 bases from V and 4 from J; bases not matched to a gene: 5. In DNA form, the CDR3 reads TGTGCCAGCAGTTACGATGGGACAGTTTACGAGCAGTACTTC. Translation: CASSYDGTVYEQYF.